These T cell receptor beta chains were read from a single sample in a study of cytomegalovirus exposure and HLA in healthy donors. Here immunoSEQ multiplex PCR was the method, and the copy in TCRdb shows in-frame clones only, minus some. This sample carries around 200,000 clones, about four fifths of them seen once, and the ten largest clones take approximately 2.9%. Sequenced sample: PBMCs. The source is a woman under 30 in good health and CMV-seropositive. Both conserved end residues are part of each CDR3. The D gene is left open where the match is weak. Some rows mark clone size as missing; the rest say once, few, many or name a class of expanded clone.

>TRBD1|.|TRBJ2-7|TRBV7-8
CASQGATFGEQYF
TGTGCCAGCCAGGGGGCCACCTTTGGCGAGCAGTACTTC
>.|.|TRBJ1-1|TRBV5-1
CASNTGSGMNTEAFF
TGCGCCAGCAATACGGGAAGTGGGATGAACACTGAAGCTTTCTTT
>TRBD1|.|TRBJ2-7|TRBV7-2
CASSGRGRGNSDQYF
TGTGCCAGCAGCGGCCGGGGCAGGGGGAATTCAGACCAGTACTTC
>.|.|TRBJ1-5|TRBV6-4
CASKRSGQVNQPQHF
TGTGCCTCGAAGAGGTCGGGACAAGTCAATCAGCCCCAGCATTTT
>.|.|TRBJ2-3|TRBV19
CASSIGGSTDTQYF
TGTGCCAGTAGTATCGGGGGTAGCACAGATACGCAGTATTTT
>TRBD1|.|TRBJ2-3|TRBV9
CASSVLGQGGSTDTQYF
TGTGCCAGCAGCGTGCTGGGACAGGGCGGCTCCACAGATACGCAGTATTTT
>.|.|TRBJ2-7|TRBV27
CASSLRPTGYEQYF
TGTGCCAGCTCCTTAAGGCCAACGGGCTACGAGCAGTACTTC
>.|.|TRBJ1-1|TRBV10-3
CAIRGHPEGEAFF
TGTGCCATCAGGGGGCACCCGGAGGGTGAAGCTTTCTTT
>TRBD1|.|TRBJ1-2|TRBV29-1
CSVDPNGQGHYGYTF
TGCAGCGTCGACCCTAATGGACAGGGCCACTATGGCTACACCTTC
>.|.|TRBJ1-1|TRBV27
CASSLVEGLNTEAFF
TGTGCCAGCAGTTTGGTTGAGGGTCTGAACACTGAAGCTTTCTTT
>TRBD2|once|TRBJ2-7|TRBV11-2
CASSGLVRAGGYSYEQYF
TGTGCCAGCAGCGGCTTGGTTCGTGCGGGGGGCTACTCCTACGAGCAGTACTTC
>.|few|TRBJ1-5|TRBV2
CASSEMAGRRQPQHF
TGTGCCAGCAGTGAGATGGCCGGGAGGAGGCAGCCCCAGCATTTT
>.|once|TRBJ2-7|TRBV5-6
CASICDRRFVCYEQYF
TGTGCCAGCATCTGTGACAGGCGGTTTGTTTGTTACGAGCAGTACTTC
>.|.|TRBJ2-7|TRBV19
CASSARLWGSTYEQYF
TGTGCCAGTAGTGCCCGACTGTGGGGCAGCACCTACGAGCAGTACTTC
>TRBD1|.|TRBJ1-5|TRBV6-1
CASRGTDHSNQPQHF
TGTGCCAGCAGAGGGACAGACCATAGCAATCAGCCCCAGCATTTT
>.|.|TRBJ1-3|TRBV5-1
CASSLALDSTSGNTIYF
TGCGCCAGCAGCTTGGCCTTGGACAGTACCTCTGGAAACACCATATATTTT
>.|once|TRBJ2-5|TRBV6-6
CASSYRRGGGETQYF
TGTGCCAGCAGTTACAGGAGGGGGGGCGGAGAGACCCAGTACTTC
>TRBD2|once|TRBJ2-3|TRBV27
CASSPGTSGNTDTQYF
TGTGCCAGCAGTCCTGGGACTAGCGGAAACACAGATACGCAGTATTTT
>.|.|TRBJ1-1|TRBV5-1
CASSLQGGGTEAFF
TGCGCCAGCAGTCTACAGGGTGGGGGCACTGAAGCTTTCTTT
>.|.|TRBJ1-1|TRBV6-1
CASIQTGEAFF
TGTGCCAGCATCCAAACGGGAGAAGCTTTCTTT
>.|few|TRBJ1-2|TRBV5-4
CASSPGTPLGYGYTF
TGTGCCAGCAGCCCCGGGACACCGTTGGGCTATGGCTACACCTTC
>TRBD1|few|TRBJ1-5|TRBV7-2
CASSLDRGQPQHF
TGTGCCAGCAGCTTGGACAGGGGACAGCCCCAGCATTTT
>TRBD1|.|TRBJ1-4|TRBV5-1
CASSLAQGASEKLFF
TGCGCCAGCAGCTTGGCGCAGGGGGCCAGTGAAAAACTGTTTTTT
>.|.|TRBJ1-1|TRBV27
CASSLFQGNTEAFF
TGTGCCAGCAGTTTATTTCAGGGGAACACTGAAGCTTTCTTT
>.|.|TRBJ2-7|TRBV2
CASAPPGTYEQYF
TGTGCCAGCGCGCCGCCAGGGACCTACGAGCAGTACTTC
>TRBD1|.|TRBJ1-5|TRBV6-5
CASRPDRDTRPQHF
TGTGCCAGCAGACCCGACAGGGACACACGCCCCCAGCATTTT
>TRBD2|.|TRBJ2-1|TRBV5-1
CASSLVGGSYNEQFF
TGCGCCAGCAGCTTGGTCGGGGGGTCCTACAATGAGCAGTTCTTC
>.|.|TRBJ1-1|TRBV25-1
CASSETGMNTEAFF
TGTGCCAGCAGTGAAACAGGGATGAACACTGAAGCTTTCTTT
>.|.|TRBJ2-1|TRBV7-6
CASSYSWGQEQFF
TGTGCCAGCAGCTACAGTTGGGGACAAGAGCAGTTCTTC
>.|.|TRBJ1-4|TRBV6-6
CASHGVQGAEKLFF
TGTGCCAGCCATGGTGTACAGGGCGCTGAAAAACTGTTTTTT
>.|.|TRBJ1-1|TRBV5-1
CASSLGWGTPEQGAEAFF
TGCGCCAGCAGCTTGGGATGGGGGACACCCGAACAGGGAGCTGAAGCTTTCTTT
>.|few|TRBJ2-2|TRBV7-9
CASSRPTSNTGELFF
TGTGCCAGCAGTCGACCGACATCGAACACCGGGGAGCTGTTTTTT
>.|.|TRBJ2-7|TRBV13
CASRRRDGAYEQYF
TGTGCCAGCCGGAGGCGGGACGGAGCCTACGAGCAGTACTTC
>TRBD2|.|TRBJ2-1|TRBV2
CARGLGNEQFF
TGTGCCCGGGGACTAGGGAATGAGCAGTTCTTC
>TRBD2|.|TRBJ2-7|TRBV13
CASSPGTSRYEQYF
TGTGCCAGCAGCCCCGGGACTAGTCGCTACGAGCAGTACTTC
>TRBD1|.|TRBJ1-5|TRBV27
CASSAGTGGNQPQHF
TGTGCCAGCAGCGCAGGGACAGGGGGCAATCAGCCCCAGCATTTT
>.|.|TRBJ1-6|TRBV7-9
CASSSRDSWYNSPLHF
TGTGCCAGCAGCTCCAGGGATTCTTGGTATAATTCACCCCTCCACTTT
>.|.|TRBJ1-5|TRBV28
CASSLGGGNQPQHF
TGTGCCAGCAGTTTAGGGGGGGGCAATCAGCCCCAGCATTTT
>.|.|TRBJ2-7|TRBV29-1
CSVEAQGAYEQYF
TGCAGCGTTGAAGCGCAGGGCGCCTACGAGCAGTACTTC
>.|.|TRBJ1-1|TRBV19
CASSVTANTEAFF
TGTGCCAGTAGTGTAACAGCGAACACTGAAGCTTTCTTT
>.|.|TRBJ2-1|TRBV4-1
CASSQTGTSYNEQFF
TGCGCCAGCAGCCAGACAGGTACCTCCTACAATGAGCAGTTCTTC
>TRBD2|many|TRBJ2-7|TRBV2
CASRGRGLADEQYF
TGTGCCAGCAGAGGGAGGGGACTAGCGGACGAGCAGTACTTC
>TRBD1|.|TRBJ2-5|TRBV5-1
CASSLLGGEQETQYF
TGCGCCAGCAGCTTGTTAGGGGGCGAACAAGAGACCCAGTACTTC